Presented here are 12 T cell receptor beta chains from one specimen sequenced in a study of blood T cell repertoires in COVID-19. Here immunoSEQ multiplex PCR was the method, and the copy in TCRdb shows in-frame clones only, minus some. The top ten hold approximately 2.2% of the sample, which has 150,000 to 250,000 clones, around 87% seen once. The sequenced sample was PBMCs or T cells enriched from blood (not recorded which). All receptors derive from a woman aged 30 to 39 who had recovered from COVID-19.

The V call is TRBV5-6, the J call TRBJ1-6, with unresolved D. The CDR3 length is 16 residues. Deletions cut 6 bases from V and 8 bases from J, with 21 bases between. Germline CDR1 SGHDT, CDR2 YYEEEE. The CDR3 loop reads CASTLRGEGWDSPLHF. The DNA for the CDR3 is TGTGCCAGCACCTTACGGGGAGAAGGGTGGGATTCACCCCTCCACTTT.

The genes are TRBV27 and TRBJ2-2, with D perhaps TRBD2 (7 bases). Trimming removed 8 bases at V and 5 bases at J, with 15 bases between. Germline V gives CDR1 MNHEY, CDR2 SMNVEV (reference sequence). This CDR3 is built from 14 residues. CDR3 in amino acids: CASWGGFPTGELFF. CDR3 in DNA: TGTGCCAGCTGGGGGGGCTTTCCTACCGGGGAGCTGTTTTTT.

The rearrangement links TRBV30 to TRBJ2-3; TRBD1 matches at 7 bases. Looked up from germline, CDR1 is GTSNPN and CDR2 is SVGIG (reference sequence). The length of the CDR3 is 13 residues. The trim removed 8 bases at V and 2 bases at J, leaving 7 bases unmatched. In DNA, the CDR3 is TGTGCCCAACGACAGGGATTCACAGATACGCAGTATTTT. It encodes CAQRQGFTDTQYF.

This clone was seen only a few times. The gene calls are TRBV9 and TRBJ1-2; TRBD1 might be the D (5 bases). The CDR3 loop spans 12 amino acids. V dropped 1 base and J dropped 4 bases, with 5 bases sitting between them. The germline V gene encodes CDR1 SGDLS and CDR2 YYNGEE. The CDR3, as DNA: TGTGCCAGCAGCGTACAGGGCTATGGCTACACCTTC. This codes for CASSVQGYGYTF.

This sequence joins TRBV11-3 and TRBJ2-7; TRBD1 agrees at 9 bases. The junction had 1 base not matched to a gene; V was cut back by 4 bases and J by 0 bases. There are 14 residues in the CDR3. The germline V gene encodes CDR1 SGHNT and CDR2 YENEEA. Written as DNA, the CDR3 is TGTGCCAGCAGCTACAGGGGGCGCTCCTACGAGCAGTACTTC. This codes for CASSYRGRSYEQYF.

The chain uses TRBV24-1 and TRBJ1-4; 7 nucleotides line up with TRBD1. This CDR3 spans 13 amino acids. V shed 3 bases and J 7 bases; nucleotides not matched to a gene: 1. Germline loops: CDR1 KGHDR, CDR2 SFDVKD. The CDR3 sequence: CATSDTGAEKLFF. The CDR3 DNA sequence: TGTGCCACCAGTGATACAGGGGCTGAAAAACTGTTTTTT.

The rearrangement uses TRBV4-1 and TRBJ2-1, with D perhaps TRBD1 (5 bases). The ends were cut back, 2 bases at V and 9 bases at J, with 11 bases in the middle. The CDR3 has 13 residues. CDR1 and CDR2 from the germline V gene are MGHRA and YSYEKL. The CDR3, as DNA: TGCGCCAGCAGCCAAACTGGGGCAAGTGAGCAGTTCTTC. Translating gives CASSQTGASEQFF.

This sequence joins TRBV13 and TRBJ1-3, with D unclear. This CDR3 is built from 18 residues. In germline, CDR1 is PRHDT, CDR2 FYEKMQ (reference sequence). The V and J ends lost 5 bases and 0 bases respectively, with 20 bases between them. CDR3 bases: TGTGCCAGCAGCCTTGAGGGAAGGGAGCCCCTCTCTGGAAACACCATATATTTT. Its protein product is CASSLEGREPLSGNTIYF.

V and J are TRBV7-8 and TRBJ1-2, with 8 bases lining up with TRBD1. The length of the CDR3 is 14 residues. After removal of 5 bases from V and 2 bases from J, the junction contained 4 bases not matched to a gene. Germline assignment: CDR1 SGHVS and CDR2 FQNEAQ. CDR3 nucleotide sequence: TGTGCCAGCAGCCAAAGGACAGGGAACTATGGCTACACCTTC. It codes for CASSQRTGNYGYTF.

The V call is TRBV7-2, the J call TRBJ1-1; TRBD1 agrees at 7 bases. The V gene's germline CDR1 is SGHTA and CDR2 FQGNSA. J gave up 4 bases and V 4 bases, and 6 bases lay outside the gene matches. This CDR3 is built from 14 residues. Written as DNA, the CDR3 is TGTGCCAGCAGCTCAGGGGGTTTCGCCACTGAAGCTTTCTTT. It codes for CASSSGGFATEAFF.

The rearrangement links TRBV27 to TRBJ1-2; possible D gene TRBD1, 6 bases. The V gene's germline CDR1 is MNHEY and CDR2 SMNVEV (reference sequence). The CDR3 is made up of 14 amino acids. V lost 4 bases to trimming and J lost 8 bases, with 17 bases between them. CDR3 nucleotides: TGTGCCAGCAGTTCATCAGGGGTTGCTTACGGCTACACCTTC. This codes for CASSSSGVAYGYTF.

The V gene is TRBV27, the J gene TRBJ1-4, with a tentative D call TRBD1 (6 bases). This CDR3 spans 13 amino acids. V lost 6 bases and J lost 8, with 13 bases in between. CDR1 is MNHEY, CDR2 SMNVEV, per germline (reference sequence). Here the CDR3 reads CASSHRVGEKLFF. In DNA form, the CDR3 reads TGTGCCAGCAGCCACAGGGTGGGAGAAAAACTGTTTTTT.